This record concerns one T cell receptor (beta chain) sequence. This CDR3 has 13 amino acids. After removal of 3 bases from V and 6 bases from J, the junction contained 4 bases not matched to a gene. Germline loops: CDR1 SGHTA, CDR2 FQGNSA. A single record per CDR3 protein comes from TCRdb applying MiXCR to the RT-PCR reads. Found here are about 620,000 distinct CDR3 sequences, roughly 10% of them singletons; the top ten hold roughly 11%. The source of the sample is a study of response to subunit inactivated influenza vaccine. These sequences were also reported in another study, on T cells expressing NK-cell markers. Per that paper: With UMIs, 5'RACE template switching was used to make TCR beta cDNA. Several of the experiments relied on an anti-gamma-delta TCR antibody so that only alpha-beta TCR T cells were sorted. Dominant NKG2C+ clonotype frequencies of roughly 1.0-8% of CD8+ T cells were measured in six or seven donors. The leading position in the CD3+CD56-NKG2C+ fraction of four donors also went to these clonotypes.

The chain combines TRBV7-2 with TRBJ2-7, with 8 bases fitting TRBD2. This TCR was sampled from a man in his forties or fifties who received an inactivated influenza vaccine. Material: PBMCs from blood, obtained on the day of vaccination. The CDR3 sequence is CASSFGLAFEQYF. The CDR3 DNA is TGTGCCAGCAGCTTTGGACTAGCCTTCGAGCAGTACTTC.